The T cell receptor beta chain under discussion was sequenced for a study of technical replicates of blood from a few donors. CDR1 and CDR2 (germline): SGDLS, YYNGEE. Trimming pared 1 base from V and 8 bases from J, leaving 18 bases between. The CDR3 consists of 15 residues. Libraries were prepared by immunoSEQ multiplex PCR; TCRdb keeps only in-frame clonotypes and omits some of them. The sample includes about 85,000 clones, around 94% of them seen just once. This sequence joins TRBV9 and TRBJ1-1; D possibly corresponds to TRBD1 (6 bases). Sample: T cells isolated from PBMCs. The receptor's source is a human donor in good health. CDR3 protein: CASSVSVGQSEEAFF. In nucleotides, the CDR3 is TGTGCCAGCAGCGTATCGGTCGGACAGTCCGAAGAAGCTTTCTTT.